This T cell receptor (beta chain) came from a study of T cells after yellow fever vaccination (dated by TCRdb to between 2018 and 2021). Looking at the study overall: The SMART-Seq v4 Ultra Low Input RNA kit was used to prepare libraries from fractions with low cell numbers. To follow T-cell clones before and after both primary and booster YFV17D yellow fever vaccination, bulk TCR alpha and beta repertoires underwent longitudinal sequencing. Two healthy male donors made up the cohort, one aged 18 to 30 years and the other aged 30 to 40 years. Blood samples were taken at several timepoints before and after primary and secondary immunization, and bulk PBMC replicates and cell subsets were isolated.

This clonotype was detected a few times. There is no known antigen for this receptor. No quality values exist for individual bases; no much larger clone is one base distant. Study-wide conclusions, independent of this receptor: Computational filtering was required because FACS-sorted repertoires could contain abundant contaminating clonotypes from the bulk population. Compared with the primary T-cell response, the secondary T-cell response was weaker but faster, peaking on day 5 rather than day 15. A small fraction of clonotypes showed up in both the CD4 and CD8 compartments, probably as a result of convergent recombination. After the booster, most clones that had expanded after primary vaccination were detected again (approximately 97% of CD4 and around nine tenths of CD8), suggesting broad maintenance of memory. Only a couple of donors were included in the study, so the extent to which the findings can be generalized is limited.

The reads were generated on an Illumina NovaSeq 6000. TCR cDNA was synthesized by 5'RACE template switching, which introduced a universal primer site and unique molecular identifiers. Priming for cDNA synthesis came from both the TCR alpha and TCR beta constant segments. Two PCR steps were used to amplify libraries, with sample barcodes and sequencing adapters being added in the second step. Libraries were sequenced on Illumina HiSeq 2500 (2x100 bp) or NovaSeq (2x150 bp). The paper's data handling went like this. MIGEC handled demultiplexing of reads and collapsing into UMI consensus sequences, while MiXCR performed V(D)J alignment. Clonotypes responding to the vaccine were identified with edgeR on replicate PBMC samples, with the criteria of FDR below 0.01 and a log2 fold change above 5 up to day 15. Each bulk clonotype received a CD4 or CD8 identity based on whether the sequenced CD4 or CD8 repertoire contained that clonotype at higher abundance. Clones were called with MiXCR by TCRdb after fastp trimmed the public reads at Q25, and only in-frame beta chains were retained. Each record represents a unique CDR3 protein, reported with the most common genes and DNA among its rows. For this entry, the V and J calls and clone size follow TCRdb and not the study's own pipeline. The sample table records about 340,000 distinct CDR3 sequences; around 12% of these occur just once. Roughly 3% of the sample is taken by the ten largest.

CDR1 SGHRS and CDR2 YFSETQ were looked up in the germline V gene. V is shortened by 4 bases, J by 8 bases, and the region joining them spans 15 bases. There are 13 amino acids in the CDR3, from cysteine to phenylalanine inclusive. The read is trimmed to its CDR3 DNA, 39 bases read in frame from base 1. In the paper's terms, the treatment or condition label means: live attenuated yellow fever vaccine strain. PBMCs were isolated from peripheral blood using a standard Ficoll-Paque protocol. Dynabeads CD4 and CD8 positive selection kits were used to isolate CD4 and CD8 T-cell fractions. TriZol was used to extract RNA from bulk PBMCs, from CD4 and CD8 fractions, and from dextramer-positive and dextramer-negative fractions.

This receptor was obtained from a man younger than 35 who received the YFV17D yellow fever vaccine. Rearrangement joined TRBV5-1 to TRBJ1-2; a weak D assignment points to TRBD1 (5 bases agree). The source material was CD4+ T cells sorted from PBMCs, sampled 15 days after the yellow fever booster vaccination. The CDR3: CASSEGPEGGYTF. The DNA sequence reads TGCGCCAGCAGCGAGGGACCGGAGGGCGGCTACACCTTC.